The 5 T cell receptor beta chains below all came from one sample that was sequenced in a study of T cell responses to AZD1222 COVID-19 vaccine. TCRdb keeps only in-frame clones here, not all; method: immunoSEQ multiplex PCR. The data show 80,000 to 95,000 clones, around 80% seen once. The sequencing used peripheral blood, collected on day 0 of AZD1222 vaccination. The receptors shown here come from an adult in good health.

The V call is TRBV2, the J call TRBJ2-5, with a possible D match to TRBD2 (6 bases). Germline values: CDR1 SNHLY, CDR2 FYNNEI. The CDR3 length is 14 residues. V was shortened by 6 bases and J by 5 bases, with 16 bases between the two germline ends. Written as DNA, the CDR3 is TGTGCCAGCAGCAATAACGGAGGGCCGGAGACCCAGTACTTC. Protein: CASSNNGGPETQYF.

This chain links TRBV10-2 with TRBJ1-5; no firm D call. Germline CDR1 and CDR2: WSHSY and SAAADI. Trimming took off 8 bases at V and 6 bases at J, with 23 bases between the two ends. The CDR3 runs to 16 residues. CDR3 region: CASESGRPTRGQPQHF. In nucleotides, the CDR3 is TGCGCCAGCGAGTCCGGGAGACCCACCCGAGGTCAGCCCCAGCATTTT.

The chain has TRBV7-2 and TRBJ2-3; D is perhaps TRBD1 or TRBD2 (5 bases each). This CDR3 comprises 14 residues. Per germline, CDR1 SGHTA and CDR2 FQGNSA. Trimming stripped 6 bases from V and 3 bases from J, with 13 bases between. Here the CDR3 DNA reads TGTGCCAGCAGGAGGCAGGGAGAGACAGATACGCAGTATTTT. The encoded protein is CASRRQGETDTQYF.

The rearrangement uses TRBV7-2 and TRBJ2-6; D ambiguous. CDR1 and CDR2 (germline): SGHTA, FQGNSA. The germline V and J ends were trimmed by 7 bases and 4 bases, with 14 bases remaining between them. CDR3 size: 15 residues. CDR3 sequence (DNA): TGTGCCAGCACGCTGAGTAGAGCGGGGGCCAACGTCCTGACTTTC. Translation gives CASTLSRAGANVLTF.

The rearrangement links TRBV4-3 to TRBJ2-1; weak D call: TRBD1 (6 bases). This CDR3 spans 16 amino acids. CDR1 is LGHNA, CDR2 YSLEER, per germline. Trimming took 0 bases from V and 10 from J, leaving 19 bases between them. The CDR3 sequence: CASSQEVFSAGAEQFF. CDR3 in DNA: TGCGCCAGCAGCCAAGAGGTTTTTTCCGCAGGGGCCGAGCAGTTCTTC.